This paragraph covers one TCR beta chain sequence. This table comes from immunoSEQ multiplex PCR, and its TCRdb copy is limited to in-frame clones, with some not included. Of fewer than 450,000 clones in the sample, about 87% were seen once. The junction had 7 bases not matched to a gene; V was cut back by 2 bases and J by 6 bases. The CDR3 extends over 15 amino acids. Germline values: CDR1 MGHRA, CDR2 YSYEKL. Seattle-derived patients entered the study during active infection and were followed longitudinally. The sample comes from a study of blood T cell repertoires in COVID-19. The chain has TRBV4-1 and TRBJ1-2, with 9 bases aligning to TRBD1. The clonotype originates from a woman aged 50 to 65 with COVID-19, enrolled during active disease. Sequenced sample: peripheral blood. For the CDR3, the DNA is TGCGCCAGCAGCCAAAACACCGACAGGGGGGATGGCTACACCTTC. This translates into CASSQNTDRGDGYTF.